The clone carrying this T cell receptor beta chain was observed a few times. The data originate from a study of blood T cell repertoires in COVID-19. Germline V lookup: CDR1 MGHDK, CDR2 SYGVNS. The CDR3 runs to 16 residues. Trimming removed 3 bases from V and 0 bases from J; junction bases left unmatched: 7. Original methodology: Using reference gene primer amplification, nucleated cell counts were estimated. Using immunoSEQ multiplex PCR, the repertoire was profiled, and TCRdb retains in-frame clones only, with some absent. D and trimming were read from the DNA, whereas the V and J calls and clone size are those reported in that table. Of about 150,000 clones listed, roughly four fifths are singletons.

Sequencing was carried out using peripheral blood. This chain links TRBV25-1 with TRBJ1-1; 7 bases are shared with TRBD1. This TCR derives from a woman at least 80 years old with acute or convalescent COVID-19. The CDR3 spells CASSDQGQHMNTEAFF. In DNA, the CDR3 is TGTGCCAGCAGTGACCAGGGACAGCACATGAACACTGAAGCTTTCTTT. Combining the CDR3 with reference TRBV25-1 and TRBJ1-1 gives the whole variable domain EADIYQTPRYLVIGTGKKITLECSQTMGHDKMYWYQQDPGMELHLIHYSYGVNSTEKGDLSSESTVSRIRTEHFPLTLESARPSHTSQYLCASSDQGQHMNTEAFFGQGTRLTVV.